Following are 19 T cell receptor beta chains from one sample sequenced in a study of blood T cell repertoires in COVID-19. Only in-frame clones appear in the TCRdb table, and some are missing; sequencing was by immunoSEQ multiplex PCR. This sample has over 400,000 clones, with roughly nine tenths found just once. Sequenced: peripheral blood. The receptors were gathered from a woman in her 50s with COVID-19, enrolled during active disease.

The J gene is TRBJ2-1, the V gene TRBV10-2, with D perhaps TRBD2 (6 bases). From germline, CDR1 is WSHSY and CDR2 SAAADI. Trimming cost V 4 bases and J 10 bases, with 8 bases left between them. The CDR3 extends over 11 amino acids. The CDR3 DNA sequence: TGCGCCAGCAGTGTGGGGGGAGAGCAGTTCTTC. Its translation is CASSVGGEQFF.

The gene calls are TRBV19 and TRBJ1-2; 9 bases align to TRBD1. The germline V gene encodes CDR1 LNHDA and CDR2 SQIVND (reference sequence). The J segment lost 4 bases and the V segment lost 7 bases, leaving 10 bases of the junction unmatched. The CDR3 is made up of 15 amino acids. The CDR3 here is CASTTGQGFIYGYTF. CDR3 coding DNA: TGTGCCAGTACTACGGGACAGGGTTTCATCTATGGCTACACCTTC.

The rearrangement uses TRBV2 and TRBJ2-7, with 8 bases fitting TRBD2. Per germline, CDR1 SNHLY and CDR2 FYNNEI. This CDR3 region has 16 residues. V was clipped by 4 bases and J by 1 base; unmatched bases: 9. The CDR3: CASSGPGLALSYEQYF. Written as DNA, the CDR3 is TGTGCCAGCAGTGGTCCCGGACTAGCCCTTTCCTACGAGCAGTACTTC.

The rearrangement joins TRBV27 to TRBJ2-2; D perhaps matches TRBD1 (5 bases). Germline V lookup: CDR1 MNHEY, CDR2 SMNVEV (reference sequence). CDR3 size: 15 residues. The ends were cut back, 4 bases at V and 4 bases at J, with 13 bases in the middle. Written as DNA, the CDR3 is TGTGCCAGCAGTTACGTCGACAGCCGCACCGGGGAGCTGTTTTTT. Translation gives CASSYVDSRTGELFF.

The rearrangement uses TRBV6-1 and TRBJ1-5, with D possibly TRBD1 on 5 matching bases. The CDR3 sequence is 14 residues long. Germline CDR1 and CDR2: MNHNS and SASEGT. V was trimmed by 3 bases and J by 6 bases, leaving 12 bases between them. The CDR3 DNA is TGTGCCAGCAGTGAGGGACTCCTTCCTCAGCCCCAGCATTTT. Amino acids: CASSEGLLPQPQHF.

The gene calls are TRBV6-5 and TRBJ1-3, with D tentatively TRBD1 (5 bases). The germline gives CDR1 MNHEY, CDR2 SVGAGI. The V gene lost 0 bases and the J gene lost 6 bases, with 6 bases spanning the gap. This CDR3 comprises 13 residues. The CDR3 DNA follows: TGTGCCAGCAGTTACTCGGGGCTAAACACCATATATTTT. It encodes CASSYSGLNTIYF.

The chain uses TRBV28 and TRBJ1-2, with D maybe TRBD1 (5 bases). This CDR3 is 14 amino acids long. Trimming pared 6 bases from V and 5 bases from J, leaving 16 bases between. CDR1 and CDR2 (germline): MDHEN, SYDVKM. As DNA, the CDR3 is TGTGCCAGCAGCGGGGGGGGTGCTCTTTATGGCTACACCTTC. Amino acid sequence: CASSGGGALYGYTF.

This clone was counted once. The rearrangement joins TRBV7-9 to TRBJ1-6, with D tentatively TRBD1 (5 bases). This CDR3 is built from 13 residues. CDR1 and CDR2 from the germline V gene are SEHNR and FQNEAQ (reference sequence). V was cut by 8 bases and J by 5 bases, with 10 bases left in between. This chain's CDR3 is CASLDRHNSPLHF. The CDR3 nucleotides read TGTGCCAGCCTAGACAGACATAATTCACCCCTCCACTTT.

The chain is built from TRBV2 and TRBJ2-7; D is perhaps TRBD1 (7 bases). Germline V lookup: CDR1 SNHLY, CDR2 FYNNEI. The V end lost 7 bases, the J end lost 3 bases, and 13 bases lay between the germline ends. The CDR3 loop spans 13 amino acids. The CDR3 DNA follows: TGTGCCAGCAATGGAGGGGGCTACTACGAGCAGTACTTC. As protein: CASNGGGYYEQYF.

This clone was detected once. The chain has TRBV19 and TRBJ1-3; D unresolved. Trimming removed 0 bases from V and 0 bases from J, with 9 bases in between. The CDR3 sequence is 16 residues long. Germline V CDR1 and CDR2: LNHDA, SQIVND (reference sequence). Written as DNA, the CDR3 is TGTGCCAGTAGTATAGATCGTAGCACCTCTGGAAACACCATATATTTT. Translating it yields CASSIDRSTSGNTIYF.

The CDR3 bases are TGTGCCAGCAGCAACCGAGACTCTGGGGCCAACGTCCTGACTTTC. Its translation: CASSNRDSGANVLTF. The chain couples TRBV7-9 to TRBJ2-6; D call uncertain. V lost 5 bases to trimming and J lost 0 bases, with 8 bases between them. Germline-derived CDR1 and CDR2 are SEHNR and FQNEAQ (reference sequence). The CDR3 is 15 amino acids. Complete variable domain (other parts from reference TRBV7-9 and TRBJ2-6): DTGVSQNPRHKITKRGQNVTFRCDPISEHNRLYWYRQTLGQGPEFLTYFQNEAQLEKSRLLSDRFSAERPKGSFSTLEIQRTEQGDSAMYLCASSNRDSGANVLTFGAGSRLTVL.

The chain has TRBV6-6 and TRBJ2-7; possibly TRBD2 for D (6 bases). Looked up from germline, CDR1 is MNHNY and CDR2 is SVGAGI (reference sequence). The CDR3 runs to 13 residues. The ends were cut back, 4 bases at V and 6 bases at J, with 13 bases in the middle. CDR3 DNA: TGTGCCAGCAGTTCTGGAGGGGCGAGCGAGCAGTACTTC. This translates into CASSSGGASEQYF.

The V and J genes are TRBV5-1 and TRBJ2-7; TRBD2 agrees at 11 bases. The CDR3 runs to 16 residues. Germline V gene data show CDR1 as SGHRS and CDR2 as YFSETQ. The J segment lost 0 bases and the V segment lost 4 bases, leaving 6 bases of the junction unmatched. CDR3 sequence reads: CASSPILAGASYEQYF. In DNA form, the CDR3 reads TGCGCCAGCAGCCCAATACTAGCGGGGGCCTCCTACGAGCAGTACTTC.

J is TRBJ1-3 and V is TRBV7-9; no definite D call. Germline V gene data show CDR1 as SEHNR and CDR2 as FQNEAQ (reference sequence). This CDR3 has 18 amino acids. Trimming took off 4 bases at V and 0 bases at J, with 19 bases between the two ends. The CDR3 here is CASSSRRYSVGSGNTIYF. The CDR3 coding sequence is TGTGCCAGCAGCTCCCGAAGATACAGTGTTGGCTCTGGAAACACCATATATTTT.

V is TRBV4-1 and J is TRBJ1-6; D is ambiguous. V was shortened by 1 base and J by 0 bases, with 7 bases between the two germline ends. From germline, CDR1 is MGHRA and CDR2 YSYEKL. CDR3 length equals 16 residues. CDR3 loop: CASSQAGLSYNSPLHF. Written as DNA, the CDR3 is TGCGCCAGCAGCCAAGCTGGACTCTCCTATAATTCACCCCTCCACTTT.

This rearrangement joins TRBV7-9 to TRBJ2-2, with D maybe TRBD1 (5 bases). V lost 0 bases and J 2 bases, leaving 10 bases between the germline ends. The CDR3 extends over 16 amino acids. Looked up from germline, CDR1 is SEHNR and CDR2 is FQNEAQ (reference sequence). DNA for the CDR3: TGTGCCAGCAGCTTAGCGGGGCCCCGTAACACCGGGGAGCTGTTTTTT. This sequence encodes CASSLAGPRNTGELFF.

V usage is TRBV13 and J usage is TRBJ1-3; D is unresolved. The length of the CDR3 is 15 residues. Trimming shortened V by 1 base and J by 3 bases, and 10 bases separated the two germline ends. Per germline, CDR1 PRHDT and CDR2 FYEKMQ (reference sequence). CDR3 DNA sequence: TGTGCCAGCAGCTTAGATCCCCGGGATGGAAACACCATATATTTT. Translated: CASSLDPRDGNTIYF.

The chain recombines TRBV9 with TRBJ2-7; 10 bases are shared with TRBD2. V trimming: 3 bases; J trimming: 2 bases; junction bases outside the gene matches: 5. The CDR3 consists of 15 residues. Germline V lookup: CDR1 SGDLS, CDR2 YYNGEE. CDR3 protein: CASSESSGGTYEQYF. For the CDR3, the DNA is TGTGCCAGCAGCGAATCTAGCGGGGGAACCTACGAGCAGTACTTC.

This clone occurred once. The CDR3 here is CASSETSGVSYEQYF. The CDR3 DNA follows: TGTGCCAGCAGTGAAACTAGCGGGGTCTCCTACGAGCAGTACTTC. V and J are TRBV6-1 and TRBJ2-7; 10 bases match TRBD2. Germline lookup yields CDR1 MNHNS and CDR2 SASEGT. V was pared by 2 bases and J by 0 bases, with 1 base of the junction left unmatched. CDR3 length: 15 amino acids.